This TCR beta chain was captured in a study of blood T cells in healthy people across ages (dated by TCRdb to 2013 to 2016). For context, the study as a whole: In model experiments, template switching captured roughly one uniquely barcoded TCR beta cDNA molecule for every two T cells. Donors were grouped into four age groups: young (average about 15 years), middle-aged (under 40), aged (around 60) and long-lived (less than 85). For two donors (one aged 18 to 29 and one aged 80 or older), the study analyzed two additional independent replicas of 1 million unique cDNA reads from the same blood draw. Using deep sequencing normalized with unique cDNA molecular identifiers, the study measured how TCR beta repertoire diversity changes with age. Donors of different ages were randomly distributed across sequencing lanes to avoid experimental bias.

Systemically healthy Caucasian individuals from Russia, some 36 in total and aged about 6 to 95 years, were included as donors. Each donor gave about 9.7 milliliters of peripheral blood, drawn into EDTA-treated Vacutainer tubes. Ficoll-Paque density-gradient centrifugation was used to isolate PBMCs, with at least 7 million per sample. Trizol reagent was used to extract total RNA from the PBMCs, yielding at least 5.5 micrograms per sample. For every donor, flow cytometry on a PBMC aliquot measured the percentage of naive CD45RAhigh/CD27high T cells. The paper's findings and limits, for the study overall: Total diversity estimates from one million sequenced T cells were considered lower bounds and underestimates. Conclusive comparison of naive and antigen-experienced compartments was prevented by the profiling of bulk unsorted PBMCs. There was a strong correlation between observed TCR beta diversity and the percentage of naive T cells measured by flow cytometry. As age increased, observed TCR beta diversity per million T cells dropped in a roughly linear way, and a significant reduction was already evident by age about 36. Because the CMV infection status of the donors was unknown, age-related changes in expanded clonotypes may potentially have been confounded. Compared with the aged group, more naive CD4+ T cells, fewer expanded clones and increased TCR diversity were shown by the long-lived group, suggesting age selection.

With regard to this clonotype: Its binding antigen is unknown. No base-level quality is on record; no much larger clone is a single base apart.

Library preparation used 5' RACE. TCRdb records Illumina HiSeq 2500 as the sequencer. A second PCR of roughly 7 to 11 cycles was performed with a sample-barcoded 5' primer and a J-beta primer mix. Each TCR beta cDNA molecule received a unique molecular identifier from a template-switch 5' adaptor carrying 12 random nucleotides. Each sample yielded at least 3 million CDR3-containing paired-end reads. The Mint cDNA synthesis kit, primed by a TRBC-specific oligonucleotide, was used to synthesize first-strand cDNA from all RNA. Following uracil-DNA glycosylase treatment, a first 18-cycle PCR with universal primers M1SS and BC2_uni_R was performed on all cDNA. Per the original workflow: For normalization, 1 million high-quality reads were randomly selected from each sample, with every read carrying a distinct molecular identifier. Reads sharing molecular identifiers were discarded rather than binned into consensus sequences. MiTCR, with a Q25 quality threshold and the strictest error-elimination algorithm, was used for CDR3 identification, clonotype clustering and error correction. A nonparametric unseen species model with Euler transformation was used to estimate a lower bound on total TCR beta diversity. TCRdb reworked the public reads: Q25 trimming with fastp, MiXCR clone assembly, productive beta chains retained. For every CDR3 protein sequence, its rows merge into one entry that carries the most common genes and DNA. The authors' filters were not applied to this entry. For this sample the table gives about 1.4 million distinct CDR3 sequences, of which 59% were detected only once. Together, the top ten hold roughly 6.3% of the sample.

The cysteine opens and the phenylalanine closes a CDR3 of 16 amino acids. Just CDR3 DNA is preserved here, 48 bases in frame from base 1. Reading the germline V gene gives CDR1 SGHRS and CDR2 YFSETQ. V is cut by 4 bases and J by 1 base, and the space between the germline ends is 17 bases. This sequence uses TRBV5-1 and TRBJ2-5; a tentative D match to TRBD1 spans 8 bases. The sample taken for sequencing was blood. The sequence was obtained from a man younger than 35 in good health. The DNA sequence is TGCGCCAGCAGCCTAGGACAGGGAGGGGGCCAAGAGACCCAGTACTTC. Its protein is CASSLGQGGGQETQYF.